This T cell receptor (beta chain) was observed in a study of beta chain features in type 1 diabetes. General study results and limits: The study found moderately but significantly shorter TCRB CDR3s in all four CD4+ subsets of Type 1 diabetes patients. The study left unresolved whether HLA type influences TCRB rearrangement.

Points on this clone: Its antigen is still unknown.

The isolated RNA, all of it, was reverse transcribed, so expressed TCRB transcripts were what got sequenced. Clones were read by immunoSEQ multiplex PCR, and TCRdb kept only the in-frame ones, dropping some. The table lists some 640,000 clones, more than 13% of them singletons. Specimen: naive CD4+ T cells from blood. This receptor was taken from a young man with type 1 diabetes.

The DNA for the CDR3 is TGTGCCAGCAGCTTTGGTGGCAGTAGCAATGAGCAGTTCTTC. Translated: CASSFGGSSNEQFF. The genes are TRBV7-2 and TRBJ2-1; D remains unclear. V was shortened by 3 bases and J by 6 bases, with 12 bases between the two germline ends. The length of the CDR3 is 14 residues. Per germline, CDR1 SGHTA and CDR2 FQGNSA.